A single sample gave rise to the 9 T cell receptor beta chains below, sequenced in a study of shared clonotypes between healthy human individuals. Clones were read by immunoSEQ multiplex PCR, and TCRdb kept only the in-frame ones, dropping some. The sample records a few million clones, about 92% being singletons. Sequenced material: naive CD4+ T cells sorted from blood. As for subset: CD45RA+ positively selected. The receptors were sampled from a man between 18 and 35 years old in good health.

The gene calls are TRBV4-1 and TRBJ2-3, with no clear D. The V and J ends lost 4 bases and 2 bases respectively, with 13 bases between them. Germline V lookup: CDR1 MGHRA, CDR2 YSYEKL. The length of the CDR3 is 15 residues. CDR3: CASSPDGHPTDTQYF. In DNA, the CDR3 is TGCGCCAGCAGCCCCGATGGTCATCCCACAGATACGCAGTATTTT.

This chain connects TRBV19 to TRBJ2-3, with 8 bases matching TRBD1. The CDR3 runs to 14 residues. Trimming at V came to 7 bases and at J to 0 bases, leaving 3 bases not matched to a gene. Germline values: CDR1 LNHDA, CDR2 SQIVND (reference sequence). CDR3 in amino acids: CASNDRGSTDTQYF. The CDR3, as DNA: TGTGCCAGTAACGACAGGGGAAGCACAGATACGCAGTATTTT.

The V and J genes are TRBV11-2 and TRBJ2-5, with 11 bases that match TRBD2. The CDR3 totals 16 residues. CDR1 is SGHAT, CDR2 FQNNGV, per germline. The V and J ends lost 4 bases and 5 bases, in that order; junction bases with no gene match: 9. CDR3 coding DNA: TGTGCCAGCAGCTCTTCGACTAGCGGGGTGGGGGAGACCCAGTACTTC. Its protein product is CASSSSTSGVGETQYF.

The chain recombines TRBV10-3 with TRBJ2-3; D is unresolved. Trimming shortened V by 0 bases and J by 5 bases, and 15 bases separated the two germline ends. Germline lookup yields CDR1 ENHRY and CDR2 SYGVKD. The CDR3 sequence is 16 residues long. Here the CDR3 reads CAISESRTGQLDTQYF. CDR3 in DNA: TGTGCCATCAGTGAGTCGAGGACGGGCCAGCTAGATACGCAGTATTTT.

This chain joins TRBV19 and TRBJ2-7; D is unclear. Germline CDR1 and CDR2: LNHDA and SQIVND (reference sequence). Trimming took off 11 bases at V and 1 base at J, with 3 bases between the two ends. The CDR3 loop spans 9 amino acids. The CDR3 nucleotides are TGTGCCCTTTCCTACGAGCAGTACTTC. Residues: CALSYEQYF.

The genes are TRBV7-9 and TRBJ1-1; 7 positions agree with TRBD1. V shed 1 base, J shed 5 bases, and the junction held 7 bases outside the gene matches. CDR1 is SEHNR and CDR2 is FQNEAQ in the germline V gene (reference sequence). This CDR3 has 15 amino acids. CDR3 nucleotides: TGTGCCAGCAGCTTAGGGCAGGGGGTATATACTGAAGCTTTCTTT. Translation: CASSLGQGVYTEAFF.

A remark on this clone: This specimen includes other DNA sequences encoding the same CDR3. The chain carries TRBV5-4 and TRBJ1-4; 9 bases are a match to TRBD1. CDR1 and CDR2 from the germline V gene are SGHNT and YYREEE (reference sequence). J gave up 8 bases and V 4 bases, and 6 bases lay outside the gene matches. The CDR3 extends over 14 amino acids. The CDR3 DNA sequence: TGTGCCAGCAGCCTACAGGGGGCGGGGGAAAAACTGTTTTTT. Its translation: CASSLQGAGEKLFF.

A word on this clone: In the same sample, other DNA sequences code for this CDR3. The V gene is TRBV19, the J gene TRBJ2-2; no reliable D call. Trimming left V 4 bases short and J 5 bases short, with 14 bases between. Germline assignment: CDR1 LNHDA and CDR2 SQIVND (reference sequence). The length of the CDR3 is 15 residues. The CDR3 region is CASSTGLAGTGELFF. The DNA of the CDR3 is TGTGCCAGTAGTACCGGATTAGCTGGTACCGGGGAGCTGTTTTTT.

The chain employs TRBV7-2 and TRBJ2-6; D is unresolved. Trimming took off 5 bases at V and 0 bases at J, with 8 bases between the two ends. CDR3 length: 15 amino acids. Germline assignment: CDR1 SGHTA and CDR2 FQGNSA. The CDR3 region has the DNA TGTGCCAGCAGCCCACAGCACTCTGGGGCCAACGTCCTGACTTTC. Residues: CASSPQHSGANVLTF.